This T cell receptor (beta chain) is drawn from a study of cytomegalovirus exposure and HLA in healthy donors. V lost 5 bases to trimming and J lost 2 bases, with 13 bases between them. The CDR3 sequence is 14 residues long. The germline gives CDR1 SEHNR, CDR2 FQNEAQ (reference sequence). The PCR made use of 60 Vbeta and 13 Jbeta primers. Clones were sequenced by immunoSEQ multiplex PCR, and TCRdb holds only the in-frame ones, with some missing. The sample carries around 150,000 clones, less than 80% recorded once. Sequenced input: PBMCs. The chain combines TRBV7-9 with TRBJ2-7; D is ambiguous. The source of this sequence is a female donor in good health and CMV-seropositive. The CDR3 here is CASSPGTATYEQYF. The CDR3 coding sequence is TGTGCCAGCAGCCCAGGCACGGCTACCTACGAGCAGTACTTC.